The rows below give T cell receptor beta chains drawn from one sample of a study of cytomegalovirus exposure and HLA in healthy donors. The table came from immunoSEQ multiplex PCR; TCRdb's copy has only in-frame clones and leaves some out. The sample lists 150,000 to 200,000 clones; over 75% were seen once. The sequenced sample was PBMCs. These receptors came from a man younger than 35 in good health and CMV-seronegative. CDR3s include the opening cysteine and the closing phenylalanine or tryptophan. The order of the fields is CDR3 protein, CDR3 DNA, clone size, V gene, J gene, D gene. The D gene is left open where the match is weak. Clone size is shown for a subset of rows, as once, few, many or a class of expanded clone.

CDR3aa: CASSRLKLQGPPEQFF; CDR3nt: TGTGCCAGCAGCCGCCTTAAACTACAGGGTCCACCTGAGCAGTTCTTC; abundance: .; v_gene: TRBV11-3; j_gene: TRBJ2-1; d_gene: .
CDR3aa: CASSLGLAGVQETQYF; CDR3nt: TGTGCCAGCAGCTTAGGGCTAGCGGGAGTACAAGAGACCCAGTACTTC; abundance: .; v_gene: TRBV13; j_gene: TRBJ2-5; d_gene: TRBD2
CDR3aa: CASSLDSQKTARVGADTQYF; CDR3nt: TGTGCCAGCAGCTTAGACTCCCAAAAAACAGCGCGAGTCGGGGCAGATACGCAGTATTTT; abundance: .; v_gene: TRBV11-2; j_gene: TRBJ2-3; d_gene: .
CDR3aa: CAWRSSYEQYF; CDR3nt: TGTGCCTGGAGATCCAGCTACGAGCAGTACTTC; abundance: .; v_gene: TRBV30; j_gene: TRBJ2-7; d_gene: .
CDR3aa: CASSPSREDYSNQPQHF; CDR3nt: TGTGCCAGCTCACCATCCCGGGAGGATTATAGCAATCAGCCCCAGCATTTT; abundance: .; v_gene: TRBV18; j_gene: TRBJ1-5; d_gene: .
CDR3aa: CASSFGGRGEQFF; CDR3nt: TGTGCCAGCAGTTTTGGGGGGAGGGGTGAGCAGTTCTTC; abundance: .; v_gene: TRBV27; j_gene: TRBJ2-1; d_gene: TRBD2
CDR3aa: CATSLPGGGSLGTDTQYF; CDR3nt: TGTGCCACCAGCCTTCCTGGTGGGGGGAGCCTCGGCACAGATACGCAGTATTTT; abundance: .; v_gene: TRBV15; j_gene: TRBJ2-3; d_gene: .
CDR3aa: CASSTAGNGNEKLFF; CDR3nt: TGTGCCAGCAGTACTGCGGGGAACGGCAATGAAAAACTGTTTTTT; abundance: .; v_gene: TRBV28; j_gene: TRBJ1-4; d_gene: .
CDR3aa: CAWSVGGYEQYF; CDR3nt: TGTGCCTGGAGTGTAGGGGGTTACGAGCAGTACTTC; abundance: .; v_gene: TRBV30; j_gene: TRBJ2-7; d_gene: .
CDR3aa: CASSPRGHRYNEQFF; CDR3nt: TGTGCCAGCTCACCGAGGGGACATAGATACAATGAGCAGTTCTTC; abundance: .; v_gene: TRBV18; j_gene: TRBJ2-1; d_gene: .
CDR3aa: CASGLVMRGANTGELFF; CDR3nt: TGTGCTAGTGGTTTGGTAATGCGGGGGGCGAACACCGGGGAGCTGTTTTTT; abundance: .; v_gene: TRBV12-5; j_gene: TRBJ2-2; d_gene: TRBD2
CDR3aa: CASSLTGSYNSPLHF; CDR3nt: TGCGCCAGCAGCTTGACGGGCTCCTATAATTCACCCCTCCACTTT; abundance: few; v_gene: TRBV5-1; j_gene: TRBJ1-6; d_gene: .
CDR3aa: CASSPRQGSAEAFF; CDR3nt: TGTGCCAGCTCACCTCGACAGGGGTCGGCTGAAGCTTTCTTT; abundance: .; v_gene: TRBV18; j_gene: TRBJ1-1; d_gene: TRBD1
CDR3aa: CASSYSAGNENGYTF; CDR3nt: TGTGCCAGCAGTTACTCAGCAGGGAATGAGAATGGCTACACCTTC; abundance: .; v_gene: TRBV6-5; j_gene: TRBJ1-2; d_gene: .
CDR3aa: CASSQTSGGAVLETQYF; CDR3nt: TGCGCCAGCAGCCAAACAAGCGGGGGGGCCGTATTAGAGACCCAGTACTTC; abundance: .; v_gene: TRBV4-3; j_gene: TRBJ2-5; d_gene: TRBD2
CDR3aa: CASSLVVSGGEETQYF; CDR3nt: TGTGCCAGCAGCTTAGTAGTTAGCGGGGGGGAAGAGACCCAGTACTTC; abundance: .; v_gene: TRBV7-2; j_gene: TRBJ2-5; d_gene: TRBD2
CDR3aa: CASTPRLGTQYF; CDR3nt: TGTGCCAGCACCCCTCGACTAGGCACGCAGTATTTT; abundance: once; v_gene: TRBV7-2; j_gene: TRBJ2-3; d_gene: .
CDR3aa: CASSRTTSGHTGELFF; CDR3nt: TGCGCCAGCAGCCGTACGACTAGCGGACACACCGGGGAGCTGTTTTTT; abundance: .; v_gene: TRBV4-1; j_gene: TRBJ2-2; d_gene: TRBD2
CDR3aa: CASSARDKAIKEQFF; CDR3nt: TGTGCCAGCAGCGCCCGGGACAAGGCCATTAAGGAGCAGTTCTTC; abundance: few; v_gene: TRBV7-9; j_gene: TRBJ2-1; d_gene: .
CDR3aa: CASSFGGDPTDTQYF; CDR3nt: TGTGCCAGCAGCTTCGGGGGGGACCCCACAGATACGCAGTATTTT; abundance: once; v_gene: TRBV27; j_gene: TRBJ2-3; d_gene: TRBD2
CDR3aa: CAWRDRYYGYTF; CDR3nt: TGTGCCTGGAGGGACAGGTACTATGGCTACACCTTC; abundance: .; v_gene: TRBV30; j_gene: TRBJ1-2; d_gene: TRBD1
CDR3aa: CASRYIYRDTTYEQYF; CDR3nt: TGTGCCAGCAGATACATTTACCGGGACACCACCTACGAGCAGTACTTC; abundance: few; v_gene: TRBV27; j_gene: TRBJ2-7; d_gene: .
CDR3aa: CSVILAGGYASYNEQFF; CDR3nt: TGCAGCGTTATACTAGCGGGAGGCTATGCCTCCTACAATGAGCAGTTCTTC; abundance: few; v_gene: TRBV29-1; j_gene: TRBJ2-1; d_gene: TRBD2
CDR3aa: CASSVLLVSNEQFF; CDR3nt: TGTGCCAGCAGCGTACTACTAGTAAGTAATGAGCAGTTCTTC; abundance: .; v_gene: TRBV9; j_gene: TRBJ2-1; d_gene: .
CDR3aa: CASSIIGGEQYF; CDR3nt: TGTGCCAGCAGTATCATCGGCGGGGAGCAGTACTTC; abundance: .; v_gene: TRBV27; j_gene: TRBJ2-7; d_gene: .
CDR3aa: CASSLSQATVTGELFF; CDR3nt: TGTGCTAGCAGCTTATCTCAGGCGACAGTCACCGGGGAGCTGTTTTTT; abundance: .; v_gene: TRBV7-7; j_gene: TRBJ2-2; d_gene: .
CDR3aa: CASSFGLAPGNTIYF; CDR3nt: TGTGCCAGCAGTTTCGGACTCGCCCCAGGAAACACCATATATTTT; abundance: .; v_gene: TRBV7-2; j_gene: TRBJ1-3; d_gene: .
CDR3aa: CASSDLGLSSGNTIYF; CDR3nt: TGTGCCAGCAGTGACCTGGGCCTGAGCTCTGGAAACACCATATATTTT; abundance: .; v_gene: TRBV6-1; j_gene: TRBJ1-3; d_gene: .
CDR3aa: CASSSSGVSYEQYF; CDR3nt: TGTGCCAGCAGCTCCTCGGGAGTCAGCTACGAGCAGTACTTC; abundance: .; v_gene: TRBV7-8; j_gene: TRBJ2-7; d_gene: .
CDR3aa: CASSLAFSGMGHNEQFF; CDR3nt: TGTGCCAGCAGCTTAGCATTTAGCGGGATGGGCCACAATGAGCAGTTCTTC; abundance: once; v_gene: TRBV7-6; j_gene: TRBJ2-1; d_gene: TRBD2
CDR3aa: CAWSVLGLSNQPQHF; CDR3nt: TGTGCCTGGAGTGTACTAGGTCTTAGCAATCAGCCCCAGCATTTT; abundance: .; v_gene: TRBV30; j_gene: TRBJ1-5; d_gene: .
CDR3aa: CASDQQGAQVGQPQHF; CDR3nt: TGTGCTAGTGACCAACAGGGGGCCCAGGTTGGTCAGCCCCAGCATTTT; abundance: .; v_gene: TRBV12-5; j_gene: TRBJ1-5; d_gene: TRBD1